These 8 T cell receptor beta chains were sequenced from one sample in a study of cytomegalovirus exposure and HLA in healthy donors. PCR primers comprised 60 Vbeta and 13 Jbeta primers. The repertoire was sequenced with immunoSEQ multiplex PCR; TCRdb's copy has only in-frame clones and lacks some. The repertoire includes over 200,000 clones, almost 80% of them detected once, and 1.5% to 2% sits in the top ten. Sequencing was carried out using PBMCs. The receptors come from a male donor in good health and CMV-seronegative.

This rearrangement joins TRBV5-1 to TRBJ2-7; a possible D gene is TRBD1 (6 bases). The CDR3 has 13 residues. The germline V gene has CDR1 SGHRS and CDR2 YFSETQ. With 3 bases removed from V and 2 bases from J, the gap between germline ends came to 9 bases. The CDR3 DNA reads TGCGCCAGCAGCTGGGGACAAGCCTACGAGCAGTACTTC. As protein: CASSWGQAYEQYF. Full variable domain (rest looked up from reference TRBV5-1 and TRBJ2-7): KAGVTQTPRYLIKTRGQQVTLSCSPISGHRSVSWYQQTPGQGLQFLFEYFSETQRNKGNFPGRFSGRQFSNSRSEMNVSTLELGDSALYLCASSWGQAYEQYFGPGTRLTVT.

This chain connects TRBV9 to TRBJ2-3; 7 bases are shared with TRBD1. CDR1 and CDR2 from the germline V gene are SGDLS and YYNGEE. Germline trimming cut 2 bases from V and 8 bases from J; bases unmatched to any gene: 8. The CDR3 spans 14 residues. For the CDR3, the DNA is TGTGCCAGCAGCGTTGACAGGGCTTCAGGTACGCAGTATTTT. Amino acid sequence: CASSVDRASGTQYF. The full variable domain, rest sourced from reference TRBV9 and TRBJ2-3, is DSGVTQTPKHLITATGQRVTLRCSPRSGDLSVYWYQQSLDQGLQFLIQYYNGEERAKGNILERFSAQQFPDLHSELNLSSLELGDSALYFCASSVDRASGTQYFGPGTRLTVL.

Details on this clone: Relative to the germline gene, one junction end is altered; a read error may explain this. The rearrangement joins TRBV9 to TRBJ1-6; D is unresolved. The germline V gene has CDR1 SGDLS and CDR2 YYNGEE. The CDR3 consists of 15 residues. CDR3 nucleotides: TGTGCCAGCAGCGTAGGGCAGGCCTACAATTCACCCCTCCACTTT. It translates to CASSVGQAYNSPLHF.

The V and J genes are TRBV19 and TRBJ1-1; 9 nucleotides match TRBD1. Germline trimming cut 7 bases from V and 0 bases from J; bases unmatched to any gene: 6. Germline CDR1 is LNHDA and CDR2 is SQIVND (reference sequence). CDR3 length: 15 residues. CDR3 amino acids: CASNRDRALNTEAFF. In nucleotides, the CDR3 is TGTGCCAGTAACCGGGACAGGGCCCTGAACACTGAAGCTTTCTTT. Full variable domain (outside the CDR3, taken from reference TRBV19 and TRBJ1-1): DGGITQSPKYLFRKEGQNVTLSCEQNLNHDAMYWYRQDPGQGLRLIYYSQIVNDFQKGDIAEGYSVSREKKESFPLTVTSAQKNPTAFYLCASNRDRALNTEAFFGQGTRLTVV.

This sequence joins TRBV7-8 and TRBJ2-6, with D unresolved. CDR3 size: 14 residues. The V and J ends lost 7 bases and 0 bases respectively, with 7 bases between them. The germline V gene encodes CDR1 SGHVS and CDR2 FQNEAQ. CDR3 loop: CASTRPSGANVLTF. The DNA of the CDR3 is TGTGCCAGCACCCGTCCCTCTGGGGCCAACGTCCTGACTTTC.

Only one count was recorded for this clone. The rearrangement links TRBV7-9 to TRBJ2-7, with 9 positions matching TRBD1. CDR1 and CDR2 (germline): SEHNR, FQNEAQ (reference sequence). J was trimmed by 0 bases and V by 5 bases; bases with no gene match: 5. The CDR3 is 15 residues long. CDR3 sequence (DNA): TGTGCCAGCAGCCTGGGACAGGGCCGCTCCTACGAGCAGTACTTC. The encoded protein is CASSLGQGRSYEQYF. The full variable domain, rest sourced from reference TRBV7-9 and TRBJ2-7, is DTGVSQNPRHKITKRGQNVTFRCDPISEHNRLYWYRQTLGQGPEFLTYFQNEAQLEKSRLLSDRFSAERPKGSFSTLEIQRTEQGDSAMYLCASSLGQGRSYEQYFGPGTRLTVT.

The DNA for the CDR3 is TGTGCCAGCAGCTTAATAGCTAGCGGGAGTGGTACGCAGTATTTT. Its protein is CASSLIASGSGTQYF. V usage is TRBV5-6 and J usage is TRBJ2-3, with TRBD2 matching 10 bases. The junction had 8 bases not matched to a gene; V was cut back by 2 bases and J by 8 bases. The CDR3 runs to 15 residues. Germline loops: CDR1 SGHDT, CDR2 YYEEEE.

This clone was detected a few times. The rearrangement uses TRBV6-1 and TRBJ2-1, with a weak D call TRBD2 (5 bases). CDR1 MNHNS and CDR2 SASEGT come from the germline V gene. The CDR3 loop spans 14 amino acids. The V gene lost 6 bases and the J gene lost 6 bases, with 15 bases spanning the gap. The CDR3: CASRARETTNEQFF. Written as DNA, the CDR3 is TGTGCCAGCAGGGCCCGGGAAACAACCAATGAGCAGTTCTTC.